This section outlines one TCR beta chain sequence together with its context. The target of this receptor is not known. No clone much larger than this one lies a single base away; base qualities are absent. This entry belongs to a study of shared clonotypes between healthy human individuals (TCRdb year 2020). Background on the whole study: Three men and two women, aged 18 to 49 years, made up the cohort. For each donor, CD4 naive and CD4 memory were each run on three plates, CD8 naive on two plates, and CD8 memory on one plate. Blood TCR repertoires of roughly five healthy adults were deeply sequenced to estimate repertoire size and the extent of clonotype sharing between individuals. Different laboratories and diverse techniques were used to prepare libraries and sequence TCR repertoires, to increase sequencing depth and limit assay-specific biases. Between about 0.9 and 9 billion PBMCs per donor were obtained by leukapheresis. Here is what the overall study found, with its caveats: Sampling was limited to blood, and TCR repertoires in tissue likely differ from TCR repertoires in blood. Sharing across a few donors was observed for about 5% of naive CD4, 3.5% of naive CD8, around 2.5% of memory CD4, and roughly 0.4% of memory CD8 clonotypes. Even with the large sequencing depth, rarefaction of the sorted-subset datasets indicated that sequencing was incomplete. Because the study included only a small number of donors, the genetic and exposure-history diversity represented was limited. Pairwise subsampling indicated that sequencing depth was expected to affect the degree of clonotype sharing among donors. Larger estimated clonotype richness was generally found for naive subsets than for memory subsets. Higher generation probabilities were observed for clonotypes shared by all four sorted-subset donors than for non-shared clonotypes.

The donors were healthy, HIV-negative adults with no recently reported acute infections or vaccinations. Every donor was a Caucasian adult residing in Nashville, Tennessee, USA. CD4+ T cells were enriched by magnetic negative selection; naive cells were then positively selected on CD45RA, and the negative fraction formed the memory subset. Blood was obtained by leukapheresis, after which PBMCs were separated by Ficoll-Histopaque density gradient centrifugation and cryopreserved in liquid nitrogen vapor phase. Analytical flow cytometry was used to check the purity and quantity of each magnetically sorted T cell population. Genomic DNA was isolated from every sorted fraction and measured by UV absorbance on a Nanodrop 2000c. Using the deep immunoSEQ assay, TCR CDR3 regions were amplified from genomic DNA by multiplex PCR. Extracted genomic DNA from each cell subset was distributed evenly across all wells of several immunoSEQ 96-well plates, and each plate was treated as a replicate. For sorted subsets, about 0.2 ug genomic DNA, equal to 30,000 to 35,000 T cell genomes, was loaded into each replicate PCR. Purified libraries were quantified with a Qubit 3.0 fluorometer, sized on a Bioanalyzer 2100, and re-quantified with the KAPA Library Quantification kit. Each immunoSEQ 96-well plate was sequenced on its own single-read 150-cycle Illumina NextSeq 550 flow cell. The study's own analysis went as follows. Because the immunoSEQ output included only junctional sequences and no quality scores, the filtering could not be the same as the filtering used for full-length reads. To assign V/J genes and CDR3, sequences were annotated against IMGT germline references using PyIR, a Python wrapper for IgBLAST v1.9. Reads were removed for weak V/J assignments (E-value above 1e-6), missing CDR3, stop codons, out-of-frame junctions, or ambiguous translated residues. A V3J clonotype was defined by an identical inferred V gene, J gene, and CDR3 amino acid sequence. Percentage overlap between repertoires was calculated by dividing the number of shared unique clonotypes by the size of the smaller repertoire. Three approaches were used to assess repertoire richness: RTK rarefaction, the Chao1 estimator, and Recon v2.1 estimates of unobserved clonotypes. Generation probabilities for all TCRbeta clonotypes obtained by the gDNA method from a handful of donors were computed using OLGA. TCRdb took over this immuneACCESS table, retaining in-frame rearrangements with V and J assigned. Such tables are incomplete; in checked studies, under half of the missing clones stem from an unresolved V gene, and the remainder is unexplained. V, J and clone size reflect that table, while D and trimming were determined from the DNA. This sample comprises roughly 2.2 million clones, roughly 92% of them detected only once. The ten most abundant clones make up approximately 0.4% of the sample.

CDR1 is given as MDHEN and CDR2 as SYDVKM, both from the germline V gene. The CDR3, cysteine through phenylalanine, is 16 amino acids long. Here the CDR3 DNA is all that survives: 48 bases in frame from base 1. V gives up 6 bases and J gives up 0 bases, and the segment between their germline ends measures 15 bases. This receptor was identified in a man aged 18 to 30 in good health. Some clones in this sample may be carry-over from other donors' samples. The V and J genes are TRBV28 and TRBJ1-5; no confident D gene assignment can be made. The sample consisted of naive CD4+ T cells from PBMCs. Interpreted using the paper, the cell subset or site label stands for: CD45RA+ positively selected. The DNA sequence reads TGTGCCAGCAGGGGCACAATTATCTTTAGCAATCAGCCCCAGCATTTT. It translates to CASRGTIIFSNQPQHF.